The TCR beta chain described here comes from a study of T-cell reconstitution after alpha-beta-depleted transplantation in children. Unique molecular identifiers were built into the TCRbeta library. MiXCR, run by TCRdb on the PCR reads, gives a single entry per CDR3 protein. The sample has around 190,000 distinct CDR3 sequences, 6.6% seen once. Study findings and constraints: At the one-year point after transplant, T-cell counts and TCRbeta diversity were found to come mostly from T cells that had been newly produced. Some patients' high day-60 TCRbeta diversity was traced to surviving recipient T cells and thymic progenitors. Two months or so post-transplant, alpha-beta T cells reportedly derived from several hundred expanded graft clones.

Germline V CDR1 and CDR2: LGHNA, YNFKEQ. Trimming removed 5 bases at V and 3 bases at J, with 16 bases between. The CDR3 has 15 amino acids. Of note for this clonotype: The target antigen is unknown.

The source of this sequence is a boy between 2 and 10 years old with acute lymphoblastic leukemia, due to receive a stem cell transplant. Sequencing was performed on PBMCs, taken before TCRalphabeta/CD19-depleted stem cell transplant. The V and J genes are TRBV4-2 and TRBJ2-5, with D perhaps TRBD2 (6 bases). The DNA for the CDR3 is TGTGCCAGCAGCGGAAGTGGGTTAGCGGAAGAGACCCAGTACTTC. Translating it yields CASSGSGLAEETQYF.